This T cell receptor (beta chain) was obtained from a study of CD8+CD57+ T cells in acquired aplastic anemia. Study observations and caveats: Fewer than 35 shared CD8+ CDR3s appeared highly expressed within patients' immunodominant clones. The CD8+ Simpson's diversity of patients and controls was not significantly different.

Genomic DNA templated the TCR beta VDJ and CDR3 profiling. TCRdb re-derived calls from the reads in MiXCR, one entry per CDR3 protein. The sample lists 450,000 to 550,000 distinct CDR3 sequences, around 30% occurring once. This CDR3 is 13 amino acids long. V was clipped by 6 bases and J by 8 bases; unmatched bases: 6. Many counts were recorded for this clonotype. The antigen is not known. Flow cytometry had shown expanded CD8+CD57+ cells in the patients chosen for sequencing. All participating patients were living with severe acquired aplastic anemia. The study sampled blood from patients who had received no therapy.

This clonotype was obtained from a human donor with aplastic anemia. The sample comprised sorted CD4+, CD8+, or CD8+CD57+ T cells (not recorded which) from PBMCs. V and J are TRBV12-3 or TRBV12-4 and TRBJ1-2; 10 bases align to TRBD1. In nucleotides, the CDR3 is TGTGCCAGCAGCCCGGGACAGGGGAGCGGCTACACCTTC. Its translation is CASSPGQGSGYTF.